This T cell receptor beta chain was captured in a study of regulatory T cells in long-lasting Graves disease (dated by TCRdb to the early 2020s). Regarding the study in general: Persistent Graves' disease was defined as antithyroid drug treatment for over 5 years with persistently positive TSH receptor autoantibodies. Persistent Graves' disease patients were compared with newly diagnosed Graves' disease patients by peripheral blood TCR sequencing and RNA sequencing. The study was registered as a clinical trial and conducted in China. A total of about 35 samples underwent TCR sequencing, from roughly 13 patients with persistent Graves' disease and 20 or so patients with newly diagnosed Graves' disease. Persistent Graves' disease patients in the clinical cohort had taken antithyroid drugs for 8 to 12 years on average. Summary of the overall study and its limitations: Because the primary lesion, thyroid tissue, could not be accessed, the study looked at peripheral blood alone. A larger number of public clonotypes was shared among persistent patients (2,741) than among newly diagnosed patients (roughly 980). The small sample size was acknowledged by the authors as a limitation that may reduce accuracy. Persistent disease showed preferential use of TRBV28, TRBJ1-2 and TRBJ2-5, whereas newly diagnosed disease favored TRBV20-1 and TRBJ2-1. Compared with newly diagnosed patients, patients with persistent Graves' disease had lower TCR Shannon entropy and fewer highly expanded clones, which suggests clonal expansion. Only the TCR beta chain was sequenced and analyzed.

Library generation was performed with multiplex PCR. The sample was run on an Illumina HiSeq 4000. iRepertoire HTBI primers and Arm-PCR amplification of CDR3 regions were used to construct TCR beta libraries. Before sequencing, the PCR products went through gel purification. As for the authors' bioinformatics: Gene usage analysis of CDR3 amino acid clonotypes used the 60 to 75 TRBV and 11 to 15 TRBJ segments found across samples. Filtered high-quality paired reads were merged into contigs using COPE and FqMerger. BLAST was used to align contigs to IMGT TRBV, TRBD and TRBJ reference genes, with CDR3 defined following IMGT. Clonotypes above 0.1% frequency were classified as highly expanded clones. Shannon entropy served as the measure of repertoire diversity, while the Gini coefficient captured V-J evenness. A clonotype was considered public if more than one individual shared it. Using fastp at Q25 and MiXCR, TCRdb reprocessed the public reads and kept productive beta chains. Every entry covers one CDR3 protein and lists the most common genes and DNA from its rows. Here the V and J calls rest on TCRdb's processing, not on the authors' analysis. This sample has roughly 700,000 distinct CDR3 sequences in its table, and about 30% of those were observed once. The ten largest clonotypes hold about two fifths of the sample.

There are a few counts of this clonotype. The antigen this receptor binds is unknown. Per-base quality was not reported, and no clone a single base away is much larger than it. What this sample's time point label stands for: persistent/refractory GD, antithyroid drugs over 5 years with positive TRAb. RNA was extracted from PBMCs in TRIzol for both TCR sequencing and RNA sequencing. The diagnosis of Graves' disease followed American Thyroid Association guidelines. Patients were recruited from an endocrinology department in Xi'an, China. Each patient gave about 8.1 milliliters of peripheral blood, collected in an EDTA anticoagulant tube. PBMCs were isolated by Ficoll Paque Plus density gradient separation without further T cell sorting. An Agilent 2100 Bioanalyzer and agarose gel were used to assess RNA quality, and a NanoDrop 2000 was used to measure RNA concentration. CDR1 MNHEY and CDR2 SVGAGI are derived from the germline V gene. V and J lose 2 bases and 4 bases, and a span of 12 bases separates them. The CDR3 measures 14 amino acids from cysteine to phenylalanine. Only the CDR3 portion is preserved as DNA: 42 bases, with reading frame beginning at the first base.

This specimen was peripheral blood mononuclear cells (PBMCs), taken when the disease was refractory, from a patient treated with antithyroid drugs. The receptor's source is a female donor with Graves disease. The chain employs TRBV6-5 and TRBJ2-7, with the D gene not clear enough to name. The sequenced DNA is TGTGCCAGCAGTTACGCGGCGGCTCGGTACGAGCAGTACTTC. Its protein reads: CASSYAAARYEQYF.